These 17 T cell receptor beta chains share one sample of origin, sequenced in a study of T cell repertoires in cytomegalovirus infection. TCRdb fed the reads into MiXCR, producing one record per CDR3 protein. The profile covers about 150,000 distinct CDR3 sequences, with around a quarter appearing a single time and approximately 11% taken by the ten largest. The specimen sequenced was PBMCs. These receptors were taken from a human donor in good health (CMV status not recorded). Some clones in this sample may be carry-over from other donors' samples.

Worth noting for this clonotype: One end of the junction is discordant with germline, which a read error may explain. The gene calls are TRBV6-6 and TRBJ2-2, with TRBD2 as a possible D gene (5 bases). This CDR3 is built from 15 residues. CDR1 MNHNY and CDR2 SVGAGI come from the germline V gene (reference sequence). In DNA, the CDR3 is TGTGCCCGCAGTTCGGGGAAAGTGAACACCGGGGAGCTGTTTTTT. Protein product: CARSSGKVNTGELFF.

This clonotype came up many times. V gene TRBV28 combines with J gene TRBJ1-1; D call uncertain. This CDR3 region has 13 residues. V dropped 6 bases and J dropped 0 bases, with 8 bases sitting between them. The germline CDR1 and CDR2 sequences are MDHEN and SYDVKM. In DNA, the CDR3 is TGTGCCAGCAGGCCCTACTTGAACACTGAAGCTTTCTTT. Translating gives CASRPYLNTEAFF.

The sample holds a few counts of this clonotype. The J gene is TRBJ1-6, the V gene TRBV5-4; no definite D call. Germline CDR1 and CDR2: SGHNT and YYREEE (reference sequence). This CDR3 is built from 13 residues. V was clipped by 2 bases and J by 7 bases, with 7 bases between them. The CDR3 here is CASSFIENSPLHF. DNA of the CDR3: TGTGCCAGCAGCTTCATAGAGAATTCACCCCTCCACTTT.

The rearrangement links TRBV5-1 to TRBJ2-7, with 7 bases lining up with TRBD2. There are 15 residues in the CDR3. Germline CDR1 reads SGHRS; CDR2 reads YFSETQ. The V segment lost 0 bases and the J segment 7 bases; nucleotides outside the gene matches: 10. The CDR3 protein is CASSLGGGSKEEQYF. The CDR3 coding sequence is TGCGCCAGCAGCTTGGGAGGCGGGAGTAAGGAAGAGCAGTACTTC.

This clonotype was seen many times. V gene TRBV7-6 combines with J gene TRBJ2-1; perhaps TRBD1 as D (6 bases). This CDR3 has 16 residues. V lost 4 bases, J lost 2 bases, and 15 bases lay in between. The germline V gene encodes CDR1 SGHVS and CDR2 FNYEAQ. This chain's CDR3 is CASSSTGSPPYNEQFF. The CDR3 DNA reads TGTGCCAGCAGCTCTACAGGGAGTCCCCCCTACAATGAGCAGTTCTTC.

Notes on this clonotype: Compared with germline, one end of the junction differs, possibly owing to a read error. The chain is built from TRBV19 and TRBJ2-2; no clear D gene. CDR1 and CDR2 (germline): LNHDA, SQIVND (reference sequence). The CDR3 covers 11 residues. CDR3: CSSNIPGELFF. CDR3 nucleotide sequence: TGTTCCAGTAACATCCCCGGGGAGCTGTTTTTT.

This clonotype was counted ten times or more. The chain couples TRBV7-6 to TRBJ1-2; 7 bases fit TRBD1. Germline V gene sequence: CDR1 SGHVS, CDR2 FNYEAQ. The junction had 11 bases not matched to a gene; V was cut back by 5 bases and J by 2 bases. There are 16 residues in the CDR3. CDR3: CASSPGGRRGNYGYTF. Written as DNA, the CDR3 is TGTGCCAGCAGCCCAGGGGGTCGCAGGGGGAACTATGGCTACACCTTC.

At least ten counts were recorded for this clonotype. In nucleotides, the CDR3 is TGTGCCAGCAGCTCCGGTCGGGGGGAAAAACTGTTTTTT. This gives the protein CASSSGRGEKLFF. This chain connects TRBV7-2 to TRBJ1-4; D might be TRBD1 (5 bases). There are 13 residues in the CDR3. The ends were cut back, 4 bases at V and 8 bases at J, with 11 bases in the middle. In germline, CDR1 is SGHTA, CDR2 FQGNSA.

The V and J genes are TRBV5-6 and TRBJ2-3, with 9 bases that match TRBD1. CDR1 is SGHDT and CDR2 is YYEEEE in the germline V gene. The CDR3 extends over 15 amino acids. V lost 2 bases to trimming and J lost 6 bases; unmatched junction nucleotides: 7. CDR3 sequence reads: CASSLTGTGLDTQYF. The DNA for the CDR3 is TGTGCCAGCAGCTTAACCGGGACAGGGTTGGATACGCAGTATTTT.

The chain links TRBV20-1 to TRBJ2-5, with 14 nucleotides matching TRBD2. Per the germline V gene, CDR1 is DFQATT and CDR2 is SNEGSKA (reference sequence). CDR3 length: 18 residues. V lost 6 bases to trimming and J lost 1 base; unmatched junction nucleotides: 13. The CDR3 is CSANSGTSGRGPQETQYF. The CDR3 DNA reads as TGCAGTGCGAACTCCGGGACTAGCGGGAGAGGCCCCCAAGAGACCCAGTACTTC.

This clonotype appeared many times. The chain joins TRBV7-2 to TRBJ1-1; 8 bases align to TRBD1. Trimming cost V 3 bases and J 4 bases; bases outside gene matches: 7. This CDR3 region has 15 residues. CDR1 SGHTA and CDR2 FQGNSA come from the germline V gene. CDR3 loop: CASSLDRDSSTEAFF. The CDR3 bases are TGTGCCAGCAGCTTGGACAGGGATTCATCCACTGAAGCTTTCTTT.

This clonotype was counted many times. This sequence joins TRBV7-2 and TRBJ2-1, with D perhaps matching TRBD2 (5 bases). Germline-derived CDR1 and CDR2 are SGHTA and FQGNSA. V gave up 3 bases and J gave up 2 bases, with 14 bases separating them. The CDR3 sequence is 16 residues long. This chain's CDR3 is CASSFVEGGTYNEQFF. The CDR3 DNA follows: TGTGCCAGCAGCTTTGTTGAGGGTGGCACCTACAATGAGCAGTTCTTC.

The rearrangement uses TRBV19 and TRBJ2-2; 13 positions match TRBD2. Germline trimming cut 3 bases from V and 4 bases from J; bases unmatched to any gene: 11. Germline values: CDR1 LNHDA, CDR2 SQIVND (reference sequence). The CDR3 contains 19 residues. The CDR3 here is CASSIGGLAGVGGTGELFF. CDR3 DNA sequence: TGTGCCAGTAGTATCGGCGGACTAGCGGGAGTGGGGGGCACCGGGGAGCTGTTTTTT.

This chain joins TRBV7-9 and TRBJ1-2, with TRBD1 as a possible D gene (5 bases). The V gene's germline CDR1 is SEHNR and CDR2 FQNEAQ (reference sequence). The CDR3 has 12 amino acids. The V and J ends lost 2 bases and 10 bases respectively, with 11 bases between them. CDR3 bases: TGTGCCAGCAGCTTAAGTCAGGGCCCCTACACCTTC. Translation: CASSLSQGPYTF.

The V and J genes are TRBV28 and TRBJ2-3; 8 bases map to TRBD1. Losses at the gene ends were 6 bases for V and 8 bases for J; bases not matched to a gene: 10. Germline assignment: CDR1 MDHEN and CDR2 SYDVKM. This CDR3 comprises 14 residues. The CDR3 DNA sequence: TGTGCCAGCAGCTCAGGGGGCCCTGTTGGTACGCAGTATTTT. Its translation is CASSSGGPVGTQYF. Full variable domain (missing parts from reference TRBV28 and TRBJ2-3): DVKVTQSSRYLVKRTGEKVFLECVQDMDHENMFWYRQDPGLGLRLIYFSYDVKMKEKGDIPEGYSVSREKKERFSLILESASTNQTSMYLCASSSGGPVGTQYFGPGTRLTVL.

The V gene is TRBV7-2, the J gene TRBJ2-5, with a weak D call TRBD1 (5 bases). The CDR3 length is 13 residues. CDR1 and CDR2 (germline): SGHTA, FQGNSA. The V gene lost 4 bases and the J gene lost 12 bases, with 18 bases spanning the gap. The DNA of the CDR3 is TGTGCCAGCAGCTCCCCGCAGGGCGCCCTTGAGTACTTC. As protein: CASSSPQGALEYF. Full variable domain (rest looked up from reference TRBV7-2 and TRBJ2-5): GAGVSQSPSNKVTEKGKDVELRCDPISGHTALYWYRQSLGQGLEFLIYFQGNSAPDKSGLPSDRFSAERTGGSVSTLTIQRTQQEDSAVYLCASSSPQGALEYFGPGTRLLVL.

The rearrangement links TRBV11-2 to TRBJ2-7; possible D gene TRBD1, 6 bases. The CDR3 sequence is 12 residues long. V lost 5 bases, J lost 6 bases, and 11 bases lay in between. Germline V gives CDR1 SGHAT, CDR2 FQNNGV. The DNA of the CDR3 is TGTGCCAGCAGCCGGGACACCCTCGAGCAGTACTTC. The encoded protein is CASSRDTLEQYF.